This TCR beta chain was recovered during a study of vaccination effects on CD4 cells after COVID-19. The wider study: Early and late time points after vaccination were used to sample three convalescent patients.

Antigen-specific CD4+ T cells expanded by the ViraFEST assay with viral peptide pools were then sequenced. The culture ran for 10 days, and then CD4+ T cells were isolated. This individual contracted SARS-CoV-2 between March and December 2020, as verified by PCR. As their vaccination, participants received two doses of either BNT162b2 or mRNA-1273. This table comes from immunoSEQ multiplex PCR, and its TCRdb copy is limited to in-frame clones, with some not included. The sample lists about 14,000 clones, about three quarters occurring once. This clone appeared a single time. Its matching antigen is unknown. General observations from the study: In convalescents, post-vaccine spike-reactive clones were mainly new clones induced by vaccination.

The CDR3 has 12 residues. Trimming shortened V by 5 bases and J by 2 bases, and 4 bases separated the two germline ends. The sample was CD4+ T cells from PBMCs cultured with SARS-CoV-2 spike peptides, taken after COVID-19 vaccination. The TCR originated in a human donor who had a prior SARS-CoV-2 infection. The genes are TRBV12-3 or TRBV12-4 and TRBJ1-3; D not certain. The CDR3 is CASSPAGNTIYF. The CDR3 region has the DNA TGTGCCAGCAGTCCGGCTGGAAACACCATATATTTT.